These T cell receptor beta chains were read from a single sample in a study of blood T cell repertoires in COVID-19. Sequencing was performed with immunoSEQ multiplex PCR; in TCRdb, only in-frame clones are kept and a portion is missing. The sample yields a few hundred thousand clones, roughly 88% seen once. Sequenced input: PBMCs or T cells enriched from blood (not recorded which). All receptors come from a woman in her twenties or thirties who had recovered from COVID-19. CDR3s include the opening cysteine and the closing phenylalanine or tryptophan. A D gene is named only where the DNA matches it firmly. Not all rows give a size; the values are once, few, many and, for expanded clones, a class.

>TRBV7-3|-|TRBJ1-2|-
CASSLNAGGGYTF
TGTGCCAGCAGCTTAAACGCCGGGGGTGGCTACACCTTC
>TRBV5-1|-|TRBJ1-2|-
CASSFRDKSYGYTF
TGCGCCAGCAGCTTCCGGGACAAGTCCTATGGCTACACCTTC
>TRBV4-2|-|TRBJ2-5|TRBD2
CASSQDLAGSETQYF
TGTGCCAGCAGCCAAGATCTAGCGGGAAGCGAGACCCAGTACTTC
>TRBV12-3/TRBV12-4|-|TRBJ2-2|-
CASSTAVGELFF
TGTGCCAGCAGTACAGCTGTCGGGGAGCTGTTTTTT
>TRBV9|-|TRBJ2-4|-
CASSVGAGLNIQYF
TGTGCCAGCAGCGTGGGTGCGGGATTAAACATTCAGTACTTC
>TRBV5-1|once|TRBJ1-2|-
CASTPSTGGIYGYTF
TGCGCCAGCACCCCTTCGACTGGAGGGATCTATGGCTACACCTTC
>TRBV4-2|-|TRBJ1-4|-
CASSQDYRVYEKLFF
TGTGCCAGCAGCCAAGATTACAGGGTCTACGAAAAACTGTTTTTT
>TRBV28|-|TRBJ2-7|-
CASSSPGTHYEQYF
TGTGCCAGCAGTTCCCCTGGGACACACTACGAGCAGTACTTC
>TRBV2|-|TRBJ1-1|TRBD1
CASQVGQGALPEAFF
TGTGCCAGCCAAGTCGGACAGGGGGCATTACCTGAAGCTTTCTTT
>TRBV5-8|-|TRBJ1-5|TRBD1
CASRKTGDGSNQPQHF
TGTGCCAGCAGAAAAACAGGGGACGGGAGCAATCAGCCCCAGCATTTT
>TRBV5-1|-|TRBJ2-7|TRBD1
CASSPGTGREQYF
TGCGCCAGCAGCCCCGGGACAGGACGCGAGCAGTACTTC
>TRBV5-4|-|TRBJ2-1|-
CASSLDSYNEQFF
TGTGCCAGCAGCTTGGATAGTTACAATGAGCAGTTCTTC
>TRBV6-5|-|TRBJ2-3|TRBD2
CASMASGTADTQYF
TGTGCCAGCATGGCTAGCGGGACTGCAGATACGCAGTATTTT
>TRBV7-9|-|TRBJ2-5|-
CASSLVDRQETQYF
TGTGCCAGCAGCTTAGTTGACAGACAAGAGACCCAGTACTTC
>TRBV9|-|TRBJ2-5|-
CASQRGGEDQTQYF
TGTGCCAGCCAAAGAGGAGGGGAGGATCAGACCCAGTACTTC
>TRBV25-1|-|TRBJ2-1|TRBD1
CASSVTGGSYNEQFF
TGTGCCAGCAGTGTGACAGGGGGCTCCTACAATGAGCAGTTCTTC
>TRBV15|once|TRBJ2-3|-
CATSTGRDTQYF
TGTGCCACCAGCACAGGCCGAGATACGCAGTATTTT
>TRBV7-2|-|TRBJ2-2|-
CASSNRRGTTGELFF
TGTGCCAGCAGCAACCGGAGGGGTACCACCGGGGAGCTGTTTTTT
>TRBV19|-|TRBJ1-3|-
CASRAGPGNTIYF
TGTGCCAGTAGAGCAGGGCCTGGAAACACCATATATTTT
>TRBV2|-|TRBJ2-1|TRBD1
CASRDRQGWNEQFF
TGTGCCAGCAGAGATCGACAGGGGTGGAATGAGCAGTTCTTC